The subject of this entry is one TCR beta chain. Its antigen is not known. The CDR3 has 14 amino acids. These data are taken from a study of blood T cells in healthy people across ages. Study-wide results and limits: Unsorted PBMC input precluded a conclusive naive versus antigen-experienced comparison. The authors considered diversity estimates from one million T cells to be underestimates.

A second roughly 6 to 11 cycle PCR used barcoded and J-beta primers. A template-switch adaptor that had 12 random nucleotides put a tag on each cDNA molecule. TCRdb fed the 5' RACE reads into MiXCR, producing one record per CDR3 protein. The sample lists fewer than 900,000 distinct CDR3 sequences, 35% to 45% occurring once. The source material was blood. This sequence was found in a woman aged 60-75 years in good health. This chain connects TRBV21-1 to TRBJ2-3. TRBV21-1 is described as a pseudogene. The CDR3 DNA reads as TGTGCCAGCAGCAAATTTTCGACTGGGGATACGCAGTATTTT. Translated: CASSKFSTGDTQYF.